The entry below gives a single TCR beta chain sequence along with its context. Its antigen is unidentified. The sample is drawn from a study of T cell repertoires in ileal Crohn's disease. Regarding the study as a whole: All patients with clonality above 26.8% had endoscopic recurrence. Clonal expansions were more frequent in active smokers than non-smokers at surgery.

Per sample, about 460 nanograms of biopsy DNA were TCRB immunosequenced. Profiling relied on immunoSEQ multiplex PCR, and the TCRdb table lists in-frame clones only, not all of them. The table lists 15,000 or so clones, approximately 87% of them singletons. This TCR was sampled from an adult with Crohn's disease. Sequencing used ileal tissue.

CDR3 loop: CASSFAGNSNQPQHF. CDR3 nucleotide sequence: TGTGCCAGCAGCTTCGCAGGGAACTCCAATCAGCCCCAGCATTTT. The V gene is TRBV5-5, the J gene TRBJ1-5, with D possibly matching TRBD1 (5 bases). Germline V CDR1 and CDR2: SGHKS, YYEKEE (reference sequence). V dropped 2 bases and J dropped 3 bases, with 12 bases sitting between them. The CDR3 spans 15 residues.